The 10 T cell receptor beta chains presented below share a single source sample, sequenced in a study of blood T cell repertoires in COVID-19. Sequencing was performed with immunoSEQ multiplex PCR; in TCRdb, only in-frame clones are kept and a portion is missing. Among under 30,000 clones, around 89% were seen once, and the ten largest hold approximately 16%. Sequencing used peripheral blood. All receptors come from an older man with acute or convalescent COVID-19.

V gene TRBV6-5 combines with J gene TRBJ2-3, with 10 bases lining up with TRBD1. Germline values: CDR1 MNHEY, CDR2 SVGAGI. V shed 3 bases, J shed 3 bases, and the junction held 6 bases outside the gene matches. The CDR3 is 16 residues long. CDR3 in amino acids: CASSYSGTGETDTQYF. The CDR3 DNA is TGTGCCAGCAGTTATTCGGGGACAGGGGAGACAGATACGCAGTATTTT.

V gene TRBV27 combines with J gene TRBJ2-5; the D gene is possibly TRBD1 (6 bases). Trimming took off 4 bases at V and 4 bases at J, with 13 bases between the two ends. The length of the CDR3 is 14 residues. The germline gives CDR1 MNHEY, CDR2 SMNVEV (reference sequence). CDR3 DNA sequence: TGTGCCAGCAGTTGGGGCAGGGGAATAGAGACCCAGTACTTC. Its translation: CASSWGRGIETQYF.

The V and J genes are TRBV19 and TRBJ2-5, with D possibly being TRBD1 (5 bases). The V gene lost 5 bases and the J gene lost 0 bases, with 13 bases spanning the gap. The CDR3 extends over 15 amino acids. Germline-derived CDR1 and CDR2 are LNHDA and SQIVND (reference sequence). Here the CDR3 DNA reads TGTGCCAGTAGTCAGGGCAACAATTACCAAGAGACCCAGTACTTC. This sequence encodes CASSQGNNYQETQYF.

The V and J genes are TRBV27 and TRBJ2-1; D is possibly TRBD1 (6 bases). V was cut by 2 bases and J by 9 bases, with 20 bases left in between. CDR1 and CDR2 (germline): MNHEY, SMNVEV (reference sequence). The CDR3 extends over 16 amino acids. Written as DNA, the CDR3 is TGTGCCAGCAGTTTAGGGCCTCGCAGGGGTATGGGTGAGCAGTTCTTC. Its translation: CASSLGPRRGMGEQFF.

J is TRBJ1-1 and V is TRBV28, with D unclear. The CDR3 loop spans 14 amino acids. V was pared by 7 bases and J by 1 base, with 13 bases between. The germline gives CDR1 MDHEN, CDR2 SYDVKM. This CDR3 reads CASTFDNWNTEAFF. CDR3 nucleotide sequence: TGTGCCAGCACCTTTGACAACTGGAACACTGAAGCTTTCTTT.

The chain has TRBV30 and TRBJ1-3; a weak D match, TRBD1 (5 bases). The CDR3 is made up of 15 amino acids. Trimming stripped 3 bases from V and 2 bases from J, with 14 bases between. Germline V gene lookup returns CDR1 GTSNPN and CDR2 SVGIG (reference sequence). CDR3 in DNA: TGTGCCTGGAGAGCGGGGGGGGGACCTGGAAACACCATATATTTT. Its translation is CAWRAGGGPGNTIYF. The whole variable domain, filled in from reference TRBV30 and TRBJ1-3, reads SQTIHQWPATLVQPVGSPLSLECTVEGTSNPNLYWYRQAAGRGLQLLFYSVGIGQISSEVPQNLSASRPQDRQFILSSKKLLLSDSGFYLCAWRAGGGPGNTIYFGEGSWLTVV.

The chain employs TRBV24-1 and TRBJ2-2, with 8 bases matching TRBD1. Per germline, CDR1 KGHDR and CDR2 SFDVKD. The CDR3 has 15 residues. The V segment lost 4 bases and the J segment 4 bases; nucleotides outside the gene matches: 4. CDR3 sequence reads: CATSDTGGSTGELFF. CDR3 coding DNA: TGTGCCACCAGTGACACAGGGGGGAGCACCGGGGAGCTGTTTTTT.

There are a few counts of this clone. The chain joins TRBV11-3 to TRBJ1-1; D not resolved. V dropped 5 bases and J dropped 4 bases, with 11 bases sitting between them. In germline, CDR1 is SGHNT, CDR2 YENEEA. CDR3 length equals 13 residues. CDR3 nucleotides: TGTGCCAGCAGCCGACTGCGGAGCACTGAAGCTTTCTTT. It translates to CASSRLRSTEAFF.

The V gene is TRBV19, the J gene TRBJ1-5; 8 bases agree with TRBD1. This CDR3 contains 15 residues. The germline V gene has CDR1 LNHDA and CDR2 SQIVND (reference sequence). Trimming took 5 bases from V and 6 from J; bases not matched to a gene: 9. CDR3 amino acids: CASSPMAGGVQPQHF. In DNA form, the CDR3 reads TGTGCCAGTAGTCCTATGGCAGGGGGCGTTCAGCCCCAGCATTTT.

The chain links TRBV10-3 to TRBJ2-5; weak D call: TRBD2 (6 bases). The CDR3 runs 14 residues. Germline V gene sequence: CDR1 ENHRY, CDR2 SYGVKD. V gave up 4 bases and J gave up 4 bases, with 13 bases separating them. Here the CDR3 reads CAISASESPETQYF. CDR3 nucleotide sequence: TGTGCCATCAGTGCTAGCGAGAGTCCAGAGACCCAGTACTTC.